The clone carrying this T cell receptor beta chain was counted a few times. This entry is derived from a study of sequential checkpoint blockade in melanoma. CDR1 is MNHEY, CDR2 SVGAGI, per germline. The V and J ends lost 6 bases and 0 bases, in that order; junction bases with no gene match: 7. The CDR3 is 15 residues long. Only in-frame clones appear in the TCRdb table, and some are missing; sequencing was by immunoSEQ multiplex PCR. The sample holds approximately 12,000 clones; about 65% are singletons and the top ten take roughly 20%. Treatment denoted: randomized to nivolumab then ipilimumab (arm A) or the reverse (arm B). Live CD3+CD8+ CD19− CD56− cells were sorted from PBMCs.

The origin of this receptor is a human donor with melanoma. The starting material was CD8+ T cells sorted from blood (inferred from file names), obtained from a patient given nivolumab and ipilimumab in sequence. The chain recombines TRBV6-5 with TRBJ1-1, with 7 bases that match TRBD1. In DNA, the CDR3 is TGTGCCAGCAGGACAAAAGGGGGCCTGAACACTGAAGCTTTCTTT. It specifies CASRTKGGLNTEAFF.